This T cell receptor (beta chain) originates from a study of T-cell memory formation after mild COVID-19. The CDR3 is made up of 15 amino acids. Germline CDR1 reads SGHRS; CDR2 reads YFSETQ. Trimming left V 4 bases short and J 4 bases short, with 14 bases between. A single record per CDR3 protein comes from TCRdb applying MiXCR to the 5' RACE reads. The table includes roughly 310,000 distinct CDR3 sequences, approximately 16% detected once. Broader study findings: Pre-infection memory already had some responding clones, implying cross-reactive memory joined. While clones contracting from day 15 to 85 were balanced between CD4 and CD8, later expanders leaned CD4+.

To note about this clonotype: Its target is unknown.

Sample: PBMCs or a T cell subset sorted from them (not recorded which). This chain joins TRBV5-1 and TRBJ2-2, with D possibly being TRBD1 (6 bases). The clonotype originates from a man aged 18 to 35 who had mild COVID-19 (a few samples of this study predate the infection). Cell type and time point are not known. The chain's CDR3 is CASSNRQDFTGELFF. Here the CDR3 DNA reads TGCGCCAGCAGCAACCGACAGGATTTCACCGGGGAGCTGTTTTTT.